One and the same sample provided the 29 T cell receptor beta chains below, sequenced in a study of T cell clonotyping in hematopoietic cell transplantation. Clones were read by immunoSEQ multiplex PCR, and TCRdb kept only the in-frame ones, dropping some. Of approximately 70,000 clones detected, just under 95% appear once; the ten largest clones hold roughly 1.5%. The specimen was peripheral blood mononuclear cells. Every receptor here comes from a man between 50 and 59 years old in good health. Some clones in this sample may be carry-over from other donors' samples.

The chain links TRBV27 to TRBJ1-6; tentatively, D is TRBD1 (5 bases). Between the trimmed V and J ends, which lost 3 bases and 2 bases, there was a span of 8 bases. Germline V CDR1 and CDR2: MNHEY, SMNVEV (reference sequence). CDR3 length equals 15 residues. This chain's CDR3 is CASSFDSPYNSPLHF. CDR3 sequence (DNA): TGTGCCAGCAGTTTCGACAGCCCCTATAATTCACCCCTCCACTTT.

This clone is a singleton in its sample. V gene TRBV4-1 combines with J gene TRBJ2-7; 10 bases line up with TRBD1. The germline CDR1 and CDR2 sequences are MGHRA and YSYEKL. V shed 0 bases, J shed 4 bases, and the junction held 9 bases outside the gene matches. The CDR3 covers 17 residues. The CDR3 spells CASSQDRGTGVRYEQYF. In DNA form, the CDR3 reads TGCGCCAGCAGCCAAGATAGAGGGACAGGGGTCCGGTACGAGCAGTACTTC.

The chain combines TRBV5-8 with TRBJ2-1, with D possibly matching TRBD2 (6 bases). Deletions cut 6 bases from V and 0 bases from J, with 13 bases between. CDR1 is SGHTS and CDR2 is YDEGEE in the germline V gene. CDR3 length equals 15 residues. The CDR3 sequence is CASTFSGSSYNEQFF. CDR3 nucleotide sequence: TGTGCCAGCACATTTAGCGGAAGCTCCTACAATGAGCAGTTCTTC.

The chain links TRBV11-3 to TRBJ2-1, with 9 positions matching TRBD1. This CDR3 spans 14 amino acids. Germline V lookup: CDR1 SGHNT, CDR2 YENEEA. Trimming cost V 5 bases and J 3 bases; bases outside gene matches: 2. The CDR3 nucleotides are TGTGCCAGCAGCCCGACAGGGGGCTACAATGAGCAGTTCTTC. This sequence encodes CASSPTGGYNEQFF.

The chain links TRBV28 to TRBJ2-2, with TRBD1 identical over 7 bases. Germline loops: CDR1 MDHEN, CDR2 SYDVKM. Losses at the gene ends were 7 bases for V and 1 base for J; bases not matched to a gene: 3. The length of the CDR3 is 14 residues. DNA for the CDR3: TGTGCCAGCACCGGGACAGTGAACACCGGGGAGCTGTTTTTT. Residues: CASTGTVNTGELFF.

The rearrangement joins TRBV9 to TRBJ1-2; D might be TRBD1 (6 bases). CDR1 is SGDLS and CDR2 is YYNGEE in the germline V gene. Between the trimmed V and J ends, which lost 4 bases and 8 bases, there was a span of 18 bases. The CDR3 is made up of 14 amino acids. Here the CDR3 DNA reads TGTGCCAGCAGCCCCCAGGGGCGGTTAGACGGCTACACCTTC. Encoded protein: CASSPQGRLDGYTF.

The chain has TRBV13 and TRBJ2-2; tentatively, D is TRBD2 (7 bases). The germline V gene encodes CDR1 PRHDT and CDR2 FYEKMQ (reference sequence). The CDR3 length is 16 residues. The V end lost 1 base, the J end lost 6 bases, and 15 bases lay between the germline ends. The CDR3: CASSLAGGPHAGELFF. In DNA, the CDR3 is TGTGCCAGCAGCTTAGCGGGGGGCCCCCACGCCGGGGAGCTGTTTTTT. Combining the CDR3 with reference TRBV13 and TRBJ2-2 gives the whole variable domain AAGVIQSPRHLIKEKRETATLKCYPIPRHDTVYWYQQGPGQDPQFLISFYEKMQSDKGSIPDRFSAQQFSDYHSELNMSSLELGDSALYFCASSLAGGPHAGELFFGEGSRLTVL.

The CDR3 sequence: CASSLPREGRNEQYF. In DNA form, the CDR3 reads TGTGCCAGCAGTTTACCCCGGGAGGGTCGCAACGAGCAGTACTTC. The V and J genes are TRBV28 and TRBJ2-7; the match to TRBD2 covers 8 bases. From germline, CDR1 is MDHEN and CDR2 SYDVKM. This CDR3 region has 15 residues. Unmatched junction bases numbered 8, after V lost 2 bases and J lost 5 bases.

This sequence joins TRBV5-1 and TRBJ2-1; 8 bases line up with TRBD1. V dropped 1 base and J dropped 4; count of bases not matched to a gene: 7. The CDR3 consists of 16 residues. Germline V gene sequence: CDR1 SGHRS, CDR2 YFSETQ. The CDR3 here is CASSLWSGQVYNEQFF. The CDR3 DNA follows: TGCGCCAGCAGCTTGTGGTCGGGACAGGTATACAATGAGCAGTTCTTC.

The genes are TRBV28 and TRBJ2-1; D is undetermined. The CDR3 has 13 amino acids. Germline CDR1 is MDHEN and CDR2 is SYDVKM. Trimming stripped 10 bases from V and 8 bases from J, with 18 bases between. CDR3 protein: CATRGQGRDEQFF. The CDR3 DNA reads TGTGCCACCCGCGGTCAAGGTCGGGATGAGCAGTTCTTC.

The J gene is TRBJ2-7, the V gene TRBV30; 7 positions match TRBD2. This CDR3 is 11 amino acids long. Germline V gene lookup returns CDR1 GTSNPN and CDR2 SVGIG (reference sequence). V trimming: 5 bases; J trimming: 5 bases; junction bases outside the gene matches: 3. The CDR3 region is CAWRREDEQYF. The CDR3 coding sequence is TGTGCCTGGCGCCGGGAGGACGAGCAGTACTTC.

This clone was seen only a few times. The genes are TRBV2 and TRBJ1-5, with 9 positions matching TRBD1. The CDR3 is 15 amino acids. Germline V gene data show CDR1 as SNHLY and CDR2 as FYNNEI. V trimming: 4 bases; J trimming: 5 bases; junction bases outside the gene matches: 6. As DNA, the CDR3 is TGTGCCAGCAGTGTGGGACAGGGAGTCTATCAGCCCCAGCATTTT. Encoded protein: CASSVGQGVYQPQHF.

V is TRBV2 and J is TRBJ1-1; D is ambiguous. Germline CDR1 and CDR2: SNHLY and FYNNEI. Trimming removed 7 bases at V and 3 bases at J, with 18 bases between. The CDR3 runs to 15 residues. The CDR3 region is CASMRRPEPDTEAFF. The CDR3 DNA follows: TGTGCCAGCATGCGACGGCCGGAACCTGACACTGAAGCTTTCTTT.

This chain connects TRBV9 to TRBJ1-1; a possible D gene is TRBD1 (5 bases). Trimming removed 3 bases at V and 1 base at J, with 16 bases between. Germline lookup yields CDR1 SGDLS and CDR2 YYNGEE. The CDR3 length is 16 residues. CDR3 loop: CASSEAVGAENTEAFF. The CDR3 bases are TGTGCCAGCAGCGAGGCGGTTGGGGCCGAGAACACTGAAGCTTTCTTT.

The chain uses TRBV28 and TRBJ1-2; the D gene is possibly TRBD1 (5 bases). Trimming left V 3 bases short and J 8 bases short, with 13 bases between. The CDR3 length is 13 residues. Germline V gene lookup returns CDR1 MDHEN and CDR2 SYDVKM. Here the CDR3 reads CASSFGRARGYTF. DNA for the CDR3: TGTGCCAGCAGTTTCGGCAGGGCTCGCGGCTACACCTTC.

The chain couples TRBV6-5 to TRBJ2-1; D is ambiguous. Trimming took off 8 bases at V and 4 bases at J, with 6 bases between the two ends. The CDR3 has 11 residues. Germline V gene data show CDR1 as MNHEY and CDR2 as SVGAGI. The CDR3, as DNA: TGTGCCAGCCACCAGTACAATGAGCAGTTCTTC. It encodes CASHQYNEQFF.

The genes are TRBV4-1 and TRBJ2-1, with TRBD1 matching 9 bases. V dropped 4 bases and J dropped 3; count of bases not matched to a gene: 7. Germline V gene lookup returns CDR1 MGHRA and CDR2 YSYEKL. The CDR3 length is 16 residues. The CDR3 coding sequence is TGCGCCAGCAGCCGAGGACAGGGGCGAGACTACAATGAGCAGTTCTTC. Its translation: CASSRGQGRDYNEQFF.

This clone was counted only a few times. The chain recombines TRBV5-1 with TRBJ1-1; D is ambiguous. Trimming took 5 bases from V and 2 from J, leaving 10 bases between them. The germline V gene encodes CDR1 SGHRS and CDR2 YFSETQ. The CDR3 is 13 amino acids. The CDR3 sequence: CASSKDFNTEAFF. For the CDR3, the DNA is TGCGCCAGCAGTAAGGACTTCAACACTGAAGCTTTCTTT.

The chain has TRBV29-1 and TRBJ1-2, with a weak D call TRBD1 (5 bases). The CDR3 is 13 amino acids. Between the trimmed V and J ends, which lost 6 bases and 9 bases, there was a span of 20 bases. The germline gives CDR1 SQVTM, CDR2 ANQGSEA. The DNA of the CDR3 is TGCAGCGTGGCGGGACCGGCCTATGAGAGCTACACCTTC. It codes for CSVAGPAYESYTF.

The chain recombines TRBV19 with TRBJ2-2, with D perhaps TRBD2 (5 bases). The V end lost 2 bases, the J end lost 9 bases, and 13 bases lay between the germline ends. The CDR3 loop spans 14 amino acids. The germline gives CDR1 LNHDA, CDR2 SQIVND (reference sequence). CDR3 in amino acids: CASSIKRFDRELFF. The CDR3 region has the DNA TGTGCCAGTAGTATAAAGCGGTTCGACAGGGAGCTGTTTTTT.

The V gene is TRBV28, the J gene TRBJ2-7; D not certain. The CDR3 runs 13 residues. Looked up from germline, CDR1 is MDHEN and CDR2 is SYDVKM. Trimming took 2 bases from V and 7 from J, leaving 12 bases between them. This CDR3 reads CASSLGHMLEQYF. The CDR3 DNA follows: TGTGCCAGCAGTTTAGGCCATATGCTGGAGCAGTACTTC.

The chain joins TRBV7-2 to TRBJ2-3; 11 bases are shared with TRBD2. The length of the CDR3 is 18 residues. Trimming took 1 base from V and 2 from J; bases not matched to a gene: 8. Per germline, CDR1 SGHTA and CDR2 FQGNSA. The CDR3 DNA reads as TGTGCCAGCAGCTTAGGCCCTCTAGCGGGGGGCCCCACAGATACGCAGTATTTT. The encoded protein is CASSLGPLAGGPTDTQYF. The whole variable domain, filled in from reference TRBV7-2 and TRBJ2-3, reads GAGVSQSPSNKVTEKGKDVELRCDPISGHTALYWYRQSLGQGLEFLIYFQGNSAPDKSGLPSDRFSAERTGGSVSTLTIQRTQQEDSAVYLCASSLGPLAGGPTDTQYFGPGTRLTVL.

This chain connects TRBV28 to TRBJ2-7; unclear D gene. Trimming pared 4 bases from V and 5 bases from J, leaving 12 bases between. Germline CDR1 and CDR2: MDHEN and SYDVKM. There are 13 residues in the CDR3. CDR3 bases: TGTGCCAGCAGTTCGAGTCCAGAGCACGAGCAGTACTTC. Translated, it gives CASSSSPEHEQYF.

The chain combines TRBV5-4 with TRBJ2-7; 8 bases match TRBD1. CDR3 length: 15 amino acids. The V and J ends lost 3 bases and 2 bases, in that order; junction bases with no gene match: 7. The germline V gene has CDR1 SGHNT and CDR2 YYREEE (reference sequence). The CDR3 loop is CASSSGDRSAYEQYF. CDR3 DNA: TGTGCCAGCAGCTCCGGGGACAGGTCCGCCTACGAGCAGTACTTC.

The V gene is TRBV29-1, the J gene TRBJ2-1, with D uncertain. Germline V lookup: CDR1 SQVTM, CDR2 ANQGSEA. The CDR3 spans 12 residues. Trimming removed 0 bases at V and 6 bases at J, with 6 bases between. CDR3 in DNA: TGCAGCGTTGAAGATGGTAGCAATGAGCAGTTCTTC. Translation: CSVEDGSNEQFF.

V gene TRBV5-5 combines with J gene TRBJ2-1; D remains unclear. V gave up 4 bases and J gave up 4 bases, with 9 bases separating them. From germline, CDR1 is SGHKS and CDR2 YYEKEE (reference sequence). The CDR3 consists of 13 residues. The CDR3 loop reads CASSARSYNEQFF. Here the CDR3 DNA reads TGTGCCAGCAGCGCCCGCAGTTACAATGAGCAGTTCTTC.

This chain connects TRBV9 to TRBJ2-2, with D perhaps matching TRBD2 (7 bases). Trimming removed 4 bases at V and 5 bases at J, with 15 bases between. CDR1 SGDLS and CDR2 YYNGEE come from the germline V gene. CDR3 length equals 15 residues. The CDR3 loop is CASSPSGGATGELFF. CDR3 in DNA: TGTGCCAGCAGCCCTAGTGGGGGGGCGACCGGGGAGCTGTTTTTT.

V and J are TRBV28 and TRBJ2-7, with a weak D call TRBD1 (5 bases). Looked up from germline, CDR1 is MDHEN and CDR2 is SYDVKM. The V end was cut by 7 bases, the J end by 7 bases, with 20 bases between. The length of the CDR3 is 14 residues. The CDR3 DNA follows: TGTGCCAGCACCGCAGGGAAGGCCCCTTGGGAGCAGTACTTC. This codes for CASTAGKAPWEQYF.

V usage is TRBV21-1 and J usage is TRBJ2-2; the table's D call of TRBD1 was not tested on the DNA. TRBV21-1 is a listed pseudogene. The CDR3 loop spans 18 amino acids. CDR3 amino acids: CASSKAAVRTGDPGELFF. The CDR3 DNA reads TGTGCCAGCAGCAAAGCCGCCGTGAGGACAGGGGACCCCGGGGAGCTGTTTTTT.